This record covers a single T cell receptor (beta chain). The source of the sample is a study of blood T cell repertoires in COVID-19. Repertoires were generated with immunoSEQ multiplex PCR, while TCRdb's copy carries only in-frame clones and drops some. The sample records about 100,000 clones, just over 85% being singletons. In germline, CDR1 is SGHVS, CDR2 FQNEAQ. The V and J ends lost 4 bases and 2 bases respectively, with 14 bases between them. The CDR3 is made up of 16 amino acids. The TCR sequence derives from a human donor in a cohort sampled during active COVID-19. The chain uses TRBV7-8 and TRBJ1-4; D gene unclear. The sequencing sample was made of peripheral blood. Written as DNA, the CDR3 is TGTGCCAGCAGCTCTGAGCGGATAGGGACTAATGAAAAACTGTTTTTT. Translated: CASSSERIGTNEKLFF.